These 28 T cell receptor beta chains share one sample of origin, sequenced in a study of identical twins. In TCRdb, the 5' RACE reads were re-called with MiXCR into one record per CDR3 protein. This table has 250,000 to 350,000 distinct CDR3 sequences, roughly 9.7% appearing once. The same data also went into a second study, on yellow fever vaccine responses in identical twins.

Sequenced: CD8+ T cells sorted from blood. The receptors shown here come from a woman under 30 in good health.

The chain links TRBV28 to TRBJ2-1; D is possibly TRBD1 (6 bases). V lost 1 base to trimming and J lost 5 bases, with 15 bases between them. Germline CDR1 MDHEN, CDR2 SYDVKM. This CDR3 contains 16 residues. The CDR3 nucleotides are TGTGCCAGCAGTTTATTTTTGGGGGCGAAAGACAATGAGCAGTTCTTC. As protein: CASSLFLGAKDNEQFF.

The chain couples TRBV6-4 to TRBJ2-7, with 11 bases fitting TRBD2. CDR1 and CDR2 from the germline V gene are MRHNA and SNTAGT. Trimming took 4 bases from V and 2 from J; bases not matched to a gene: 1. The CDR3 is made up of 14 amino acids. CDR3 region: CASSATSGAYEQYF. In DNA form, the CDR3 reads TGTGCCAGCAGTGCGACTAGCGGGGCCTACGAGCAGTACTTC.

In this sample, this clonotype turned up many times. The J gene is TRBJ2-2, the V gene TRBV6-1, with 8 bases aligning to TRBD2. The CDR3 has 14 residues. Trimming took 6 bases from V and 5 from J; bases not matched to a gene: 5. The germline V gene has CDR1 MNHNS and CDR2 SASEGT. The CDR3 sequence: CASRRGARTGELFF. DNA of the CDR3: TGTGCCAGCAGGCGGGGGGCGAGAACCGGGGAGCTGTTTTTT.

This clonotype was detected a few times. J is TRBJ2-1 and V is TRBV11-1, with 11 bases that match TRBD2. Germline V gives CDR1 SGHAT, CDR2 FQDESV (reference sequence). The CDR3 consists of 19 residues. V trimming: 6 bases; J trimming: 0 bases; junction bases outside the gene matches: 13. The CDR3 here is CASRRNPGTSGNSYNEQFF. The CDR3 DNA reads TGTGCCAGCAGGCGGAATCCCGGGACTAGCGGAAACTCCTACAATGAGCAGTTCTTC.

Here the CDR3 DNA reads TGTGCCAGCAGTGAGGGGACCTACGAGCAGTACTTC. This sequence encodes CASSEGTYEQYF. The chain joins TRBV2 to TRBJ2-7, with D uncertain. The CDR3 runs to 12 residues. In germline, CDR1 is SNHLY, CDR2 FYNNEI. The V and J ends lost 3 bases and 2 bases respectively, with 5 bases between them.

This clonotype came up a few times. V gene TRBV27 combines with J gene TRBJ2-7; either TRBD1 or TRBD2 may fit D (5 bases each). CDR1 is MNHEY, CDR2 SMNVEV, per germline (reference sequence). The CDR3 runs 16 residues. V was shortened by 1 base and J by 2 bases, with 15 bases between the two germline ends. The CDR3: CASSLYGGSLTYEQYF. The CDR3, as DNA: TGTGCCAGCAGTTTATATGGGGGATCCCTTACCTACGAGCAGTACTTC.

This clonotype has more than one count but fewer than ten. CDR3 sequence reads: CASSQGQGAGYGYTF. CDR3 coding DNA: TGCGCCAGCAGCCAAGGTCAGGGGGCAGGGTATGGCTACACCTTC. The rearrangement links TRBV4-3 to TRBJ1-2; TRBD1 aligns across 8 bases. The CDR3 sequence is 15 residues long. The germline V gene has CDR1 LGHNA and CDR2 YSLEER. The V gene end was trimmed by 1 base and the J gene end by 5 bases; junction bases not matched to a gene: 6.

This clonotype was picked up many times. This chain joins TRBV4-3 and TRBJ2-1, with 7 bases fitting TRBD2. Germline lookup yields CDR1 LGHNA and CDR2 YSLEER. After removal of 0 bases from V and 3 bases from J, the junction contained 5 bases not matched to a gene. This CDR3 comprises 16 residues. CDR3: CASSQDGGEGYNEQFF. As DNA, the CDR3 is TGCGCCAGCAGCCAAGACGGCGGGGAGGGCTACAATGAGCAGTTCTTC.

The gene calls are TRBV24-1 and TRBJ2-3; 13 positions match TRBD2. The CDR3 is 17 amino acids. From germline, CDR1 is KGHDR and CDR2 SFDVKD. V shed 4 bases and J 5 bases; nucleotides not matched to a gene: 8. The CDR3 DNA reads TGTGCCACCAGTGAACTGCCGGGACTAGCGGGAAGAGATACGCAGTATTTT. Residues: CATSELPGLAGRDTQYF.

This clonotype came up a few times. The rearrangement links TRBV28 to TRBJ2-7; D ambiguous. The V end lost 6 bases, the J end lost 3 bases, and 15 bases lay between the germline ends. The CDR3 is made up of 14 amino acids. Germline lookup yields CDR1 MDHEN and CDR2 SYDVKM. The CDR3 DNA reads TGTGCCAGCAGAAACCCAGACATATTCTACGAGCAGTACTTC. Translated, it gives CASRNPDIFYEQYF.

This clonotype was detected many times. The chain uses TRBV27 and TRBJ2-6, with D perhaps matching TRBD1 or TRBD2 (5 bases each). Germline assignment: CDR1 MNHEY and CDR2 SMNVEV (reference sequence). The V gene lost 5 bases and the J gene lost 2 bases, with 19 bases spanning the gap. The CDR3 is 18 amino acids. The CDR3 nucleotides read TGTGCCAGCAGTGGGGGTAGTGGGTCAGCGGCTGGGGCCAACGTCCTGACTTTC. Protein product: CASSGGSGSAAGANVLTF.

The rearrangement uses TRBV28 and TRBJ2-5; 8 bases fit TRBD2. CDR3 length: 13 amino acids. Per the germline V gene, CDR1 is MDHEN and CDR2 is SYDVKM. Trimming took 5 bases from V and 10 from J; bases not matched to a gene: 9. This CDR3 is CASSLRSGEVQYF. In DNA, the CDR3 is TGTGCCAGCAGTCTACGTAGCGGGGAGGTCCAGTACTTC.

This clonotype was observed at least ten times. The chain employs TRBV9 and TRBJ2-7; TRBD1 agrees at 7 bases. With V trimmed by 0 bases and J by 2 bases, 2 bases remained unmatched. This CDR3 region has 14 residues. Per germline, CDR1 SGDLS and CDR2 YYNGEE. Here the CDR3 DNA reads TGTGCCAGCAGCGTAGAAGGGACAGCCTACGAGCAGTACTTC. Translating gives CASSVEGTAYEQYF.

This clonotype was seen more than once but under ten times. The chain carries TRBV20-1 and TRBJ2-5; TRBD2 aligns across 7 bases. The CDR3 covers 17 residues. J was trimmed by 3 bases and V by 1 base; bases with no gene match: 14. Germline CDR1 and CDR2: DFQATT and SNEGSKA (reference sequence). This CDR3 reads CSARVVYLAERKETQYF. CDR3 nucleotide sequence: TGCAGTGCTAGAGTTGTTTACCTAGCGGAACGTAAAGAGACCCAGTACTTC.

This clonotype was recorded many times. The chain employs TRBV7-9 and TRBJ2-5; 7 bases line up with TRBD2. The CDR3 loop spans 14 amino acids. V trimming: 3 bases; J trimming: 4 bases; junction bases outside the gene matches: 5. Germline-derived CDR1 and CDR2 are SEHNR and FQNEAQ (reference sequence). The CDR3 loop reads CASSLPLARETQYF. The CDR3 nucleotides are TGTGCCAGCAGCTTGCCACTAGCGCGAGAGACCCAGTACTTC.

This clonotype was seen at least ten times. The chain links TRBV5-6 to TRBJ2-5, with 8 bases fitting TRBD2. The CDR3 covers 15 residues. The V gene's germline CDR1 is SGHDT and CDR2 YYEEEE. Trimming took 5 bases from V and 5 from J; bases not matched to a gene: 11. In DNA, the CDR3 is TGTGCCAGCAGTCTCTCGGGGGGGCTCGTTGAGACCCAGTACTTC. Translation: CASSLSGGLVETQYF.

The J gene is TRBJ2-5, the V gene TRBV5-1, with a tentative D call TRBD2 (6 bases). CDR3 length equals 16 residues. Germline V CDR1 and CDR2: SGHRS, YFSETQ. The V end was cut by 4 bases, the J end by 1 base, with 17 bases between. As DNA, the CDR3 is TGCGCCAGCAGCCCCGAACCGGGAGACTTCCAAGAGACCCAGTACTTC. Its protein product is CASSPEPGDFQETQYF.

This clonotype was seen ten or more times. CDR3 nucleotide sequence: TGCAGCGTTCTAACATCAGCGGGAGATCCAGATACGCAGTATTTT. Its protein is CSVLTSAGDPDTQYF. The genes are TRBV29-1 and TRBJ2-3; TRBD2 aligns across 8 bases. Germline V gene lookup returns CDR1 SQVTM and CDR2 ANQGSEA. The J segment lost 4 bases and the V segment lost 5 bases, leaving 11 bases of the junction unmatched. CDR3 length equals 15 residues.

The V call is TRBV30, the J call TRBJ1-2; TRBD1 matches 7 bases. This CDR3 region has 14 residues. V was clipped by 0 bases and J by 4 bases; unmatched bases: 5. Germline CDR1 and CDR2: GTSNPN and SVGIG (reference sequence). Here the CDR3 DNA reads TGTGCCTGGAGTGTTGGAGGGGGCTCCTATGGCTACACCTTC. Amino acids: CAWSVGGGSYGYTF.

Many counts were recorded for this clonotype. J is TRBJ2-1 and V is TRBV3-1; no clear D. From germline, CDR1 is LGHDT and CDR2 YNNKEL (reference sequence). This CDR3 has 13 residues. Between the trimmed V and J ends, which lost 1 base and 10 bases, there was a span of 11 bases. The CDR3 DNA reads TGTGCCAGCAGCCAAGTGCCCTATTTCGAGCAGTTCTTC. Its translation is CASSQVPYFEQFF.

CDR3 nucleotide sequence: TGTGCCAGCAGCTCCGGACCCTACCAAGAGACCCAGTACTTC. Encoded protein: CASSSGPYQETQYF. This chain connects TRBV11-2 to TRBJ2-5, with D uncertain. Trimming left V 4 bases short and J 0 bases short, with 9 bases between. Germline CDR1 and CDR2: SGHAT and FQNNGV. This CDR3 contains 14 residues.

The chain uses TRBV27 and TRBJ1-1; no definite D call. Germline lookup yields CDR1 MNHEY and CDR2 SMNVEV (reference sequence). The length of the CDR3 is 11 residues. Deletions cut 3 bases from V and 13 bases from J, with 12 bases between. In DNA, the CDR3 is TGTGCCAGCAGTTTCTTCGGGGAGTTTTTCTTT. Translated: CASSFFGEFFF.

Only a few counts were recorded for this clonotype. V and J are TRBV7-2 and TRBJ2-7; 11 nucleotides match TRBD2. Germline-derived CDR1 and CDR2 are SGHTA and FQGNSA. Losses at the gene ends were 2 bases for V and 2 bases for J; bases not matched to a gene: 2. CDR3 length equals 15 residues. CDR3 nucleotides: TGTGCCAGCAGCTTAAGGGGACTAGCGGCCTACGAGCAGTACTTC. Its protein is CASSLRGLAAYEQYF. The complete variable domain, with remaining parts taken from reference TRBV7-2 and TRBJ2-7, reads GAGVSQSPSNKVTEKGKDVELRCDPISGHTALYWYRQSLGQGLEFLIYFQGNSAPDKSGLPSDRFSAERTGGSVSTLTIQRTQQEDSAVYLCASSLRGLAAYEQYFGPGTRLTVT.

Only a few counts were recorded for this clonotype. V usage is TRBV7-8 and J usage is TRBJ1-1; 11 positions match TRBD1. The CDR3 loop spans 18 amino acids. Trimming at V came to 1 base and at J to 4 bases, leaving 11 bases not matched to a gene. In germline, CDR1 is SGHVS, CDR2 FQNEAQ. This CDR3 reads CASSLVPRDRGTSTEAFF. The CDR3 coding sequence is TGTGCCAGCAGCTTAGTTCCCCGGGACAGGGGGACGTCCACTGAAGCTTTCTTT.

The V call is TRBV27, the J call TRBJ2-7, with 7 bases identical to TRBD1. The germline CDR1 and CDR2 sequences are MNHEY and SMNVEV (reference sequence). CDR3 length equals 14 residues. The junction had 8 bases not matched to a gene; V was cut back by 5 bases and J by 4 bases. The CDR3: CASSVTGTVYEQYF. The CDR3 DNA sequence: TGTGCCAGCAGTGTGACAGGGACAGTATACGAGCAGTACTTC.

This clonotype was counted ten times or more. The V gene is TRBV4-3, the J gene TRBJ2-7; 8 bases are a match to TRBD2. The J segment lost 2 bases and the V segment lost 1 base, leaving 4 bases of the junction unmatched. The CDR3 is 15 amino acids. In germline, CDR1 is LGHNA, CDR2 YSLEER. CDR3 region: CASSQGSSGAYEQYF. The CDR3 region has the DNA TGCGCCAGCAGCCAAGGGAGTAGCGGGGCCTACGAGCAGTACTTC.

The chain recombines TRBV3-1 with TRBJ2-5; D uncertain. The V and J ends lost 0 bases and 3 bases respectively, with 5 bases between them. Germline V gene lookup returns CDR1 LGHDT and CDR2 YNNKEL (reference sequence). The CDR3 is 13 residues long. CDR3: CASSQDNEETQYF. CDR3 in DNA: TGTGCCAGCAGCCAAGATAACGAAGAGACCCAGTACTTC.

This clonotype was seen many times. V and J are TRBV5-5 and TRBJ2-1; D perhaps matches TRBD1 (5 bases). Germline values: CDR1 SGHKS, CDR2 YYEKEE (reference sequence). The CDR3 spans 15 residues. V lost 0 bases and J 0 bases, leaving 7 bases between the germline ends. As DNA, the CDR3 is TGTGCCAGCAGCTTGGGACAGAGCTCCTACAATGAGCAGTTCTTC. Translating gives CASSLGQSSYNEQFF.